Listed below are T cell receptor beta chains from one sample, sequenced in a study of blood T cell repertoires in COVID-19. TCRdb keeps only in-frame clones here, not all; method: immunoSEQ multiplex PCR. The sample includes over 100,000 clones, roughly 80% of them seen just once. Sequences were obtained from peripheral blood. Source of these receptors: a man aged 70 or older with acute or convalescent COVID-19. Each CDR3 is given with its conserved first and last residue. The D gene is left open where the match is weak. Expanded clones are given a class, and other clones once, few, many or no size at all.

size,J,D,V,DNA,CDR3
-,TRBJ2-3,TRBD2,TRBV24-1,TGTGCCACCAAGGCGGGGGTTACAGATACGCAGTATTTT,CATKAGVTDTQYF
-,TRBJ1-2,TRBD1,TRBV28,TGTGCCAGCAGTATCAGGGGGCAGACGGTTCCTGGCTACACCTTC,CASSIRGQTVPGYTF
-,TRBJ1-5,TRBD1,TRBV5-4,TGTGCCAGCAGCTTAGGGACAGGGAACCAGCCCCAGCATTTT,CASSLGTGNQPQHF
once,TRBJ1-5,-,TRBV19,TGTGCCACCCCGGGGAGGGCCAGGGGCAATCAGCCCCAGCATTTT,CATPGRARGNQPQHF
-,TRBJ2-4,-,TRBV21-1,TGTGCCAGCAGCAATAAAGGACAGGGTATCGACATTCAGTACTTC,CASSNKGQGIDIQYF
-,TRBJ2-7,-,TRBV28,TGTGCCAGCAGTTTATCCGGGGTTTACGAGCAGTACTTC,CASSLSGVYEQYF
-,TRBJ2-7,TRBD1,TRBV19,TGTGCCAGTAGTAGTCGACAGGGCTACGAGCAGTACTTC,CASSSRQGYEQYF
-,TRBJ2-3,-,TRBV7-8,TGTGCCAGCAGCTTATTAGAAGCGACTATTAACACAGATACGCAGTATTTT,CASSLLEATINTDTQYF
-,TRBJ2-7,TRBD1,TRBV3-1/TRBV3-2,TGTGCCAGCAGCCAAGGCTCTGGGACAGGCGCCTTCTTC,CASSQGSGTGAFF
-,TRBJ1-4,TRBD1,TRBV27,TGTGCCAGCAGTTTACAGACAGGGGGACAAAATGAAAAACTGTTTTTT,CASSLQTGGQNEKLFF
few,TRBJ1-2,-,TRBV5-6,TGTGCCAGCAGCTTGAACAGGGTCGAGGTTGGCTACACCTTC,CASSLNRVEVGYTF
-,TRBJ1-3,-,TRBV9,TGTGCCAGCAGCCAGGACAGCTTCTACACAACGTCTGGAAACACCATATATTTT,CASSQDSFYTTSGNTIYF
few,TRBJ1-4,TRBD1,TRBV28,TGTGCCAGCAGTTCCGGGACAGGGGGCGACCAGGCCCACGAAAAACTGTTTTTT,CASSSGTGGDQAHEKLFF
-,TRBJ2-1,-,TRBV27,TGTGCCAGCAGTTCGCCCCCCCCGGGTGAGCAGTTCTTC,CASSSPPPGEQFF
-,TRBJ2-7,-,TRBV12-2,TGTGCAAGTCGCTTAGCCGCTAATATTTACTCCTACGAGCAGTACTTC,CASRLAANIYSYEQYF
-,TRBJ2-7,TRBD1,TRBV2,TGTGCCAGCAGAGCCCGTTTGTCGACAGGGGGAACCTACGAGCAGTACTTC,CASRARLSTGGTYEQYF
-,TRBJ1-5,-,TRBV29-1,TGCAGCGCAGAAACAGGGAGAGGTCAGCCCCAGCATTTT,CSAETGRGQPQHF
once,TRBJ2-7,TRBD1,TRBV9,TGTGCCAGCAGCGATACCGCCGGGACAGGGACTGAAAACGAGCAGTACTTC,CASSDTAGTGTENEQYF
-,TRBJ2-1,-,TRBV28,TGTGCCAGCAGAGCGGGACAGGCGTTTAATGAGCAGTTCTTC,CASRAGQAFNEQFF
few,TRBJ2-7,-,TRBV28,TGTGCCAGCAGTTCCCAACTCGGGGTCTCCTACGAGCAGTACTTC,CASSSQLGVSYEQYF
-,TRBJ2-7,TRBD1,TRBV12-3/TRBV12-4,TGTGCCAGCAGCACGGGACAGGGTGGGTGGCAGTACTTC,CASSTGQGGWQYF
-,TRBJ2-3,TRBD2,TRBV6-6,TGTGCCAGCAGTCCTACGGGTTGGCTAGCGGGGGGATTAACCCTAACCCCCGACACAGATACGCAGTATTTT,CASSPTGWLAGGLTLTPDTDTQYF
-,TRBJ1-2,TRBD1,TRBV5-8,TGTGCCAGCAGGAGGGGGCTAGGCTATGGCTACACCTTC,CASRRGLGYGYTF
-,TRBJ1-1,-,TRBV5-1,TGCGCCAGCAGCCACAATCCCCAAAAGAACACTGAAGCTTTCTTT,CASSHNPQKNTEAFF
-,TRBJ2-7,TRBD1,TRBV7-9,TGTGCCAGCAGCTTATGGTACGGGACAGGGGAGAGGCACGAGCAGTACTTC,CASSLWYGTGERHEQYF
-,TRBJ2-3,-,TRBV4-1,TGCGCCAGCAGCCAAGATCAGAACAGGATCACAGATACGCAGTATTTT,CASSQDQNRITDTQYF
-,TRBJ1-5,TRBD1,TRBV7-6,TGTGCCAGCAGCCCCCGGTACAGGGGCGATAGCAATCAGCCCCAGCATTTT,CASSPRYRGDSNQPQHF